This is a list of T cell receptor beta chains from one sample in a study of T cell responses to AZD1222 COVID-19 vaccine. The assay was immunoSEQ multiplex PCR, and TCRdb's table has in-frame clones only and misses some. The table records around 150,000 clones, 85% to 90% of them present only once. The sequenced sample was peripheral blood, obtained on day 0 of AZD1222 vaccination. The source is an adult in good health. Each CDR3 is given with its conserved first and last residue. Fields, in order: J gene, V gene, clone size, D gene, CDR3 protein, CDR3 DNA. D genes are given only for firm matches. Clone size is not always given. Where it is, it says once, few, many or a class for expanded clones.

j_gene: TRBJ1-1; v_gene: TRBV10-3; abundance: .; d_gene: .; CDR3aa: CAIRPIPIMNTEAFF; CDR3nt: TGTGCCATCAGACCCATTCCCATCATGAACACTGAAGCTTTCTTT
j_gene: TRBJ2-7; v_gene: TRBV30; abundance: .; d_gene: .; CDR3aa: CAWDTGSYEQYF; CDR3nt: TGTGCCTGGGACACAGGCTCCTACGAGCAGTACTTC
j_gene: TRBJ2-7; v_gene: TRBV18; abundance: .; d_gene: .; CDR3aa: CASSPDRDAFSYEQYF; CDR3nt: TGTGCCAGCTCACCCGACCGGGACGCATTCTCCTACGAGCAGTACTTC
j_gene: TRBJ1-4; v_gene: TRBV2; abundance: .; d_gene: .; CDR3aa: CASSWTAEKLFF; CDR3nt: TGTGCCAGCAGCTGGACGGCCGAAAAACTGTTTTTT
j_gene: TRBJ1-1; v_gene: TRBV27; abundance: .; d_gene: .; CDR3aa: CASSPRGGTEAFF; CDR3nt: TGTGCCAGCAGTCCCCGGGGGGGAACTGAAGCTTTCTTT
j_gene: TRBJ1-5; v_gene: TRBV18; abundance: .; d_gene: .; CDR3aa: CASSPSGNQPQHF; CDR3nt: TGTGCCAGCTCACCGTCCGGCAATCAGCCCCAGCATTTT
j_gene: TRBJ2-7; v_gene: TRBV20-1; abundance: once; d_gene: .; CDR3aa: CSARADYEQYF; CDR3nt: TGCAGTGCTAGGGCTGACTACGAGCAGTACTTC
j_gene: TRBJ1-3; v_gene: TRBV23-1; abundance: .; d_gene: TRBD1; CDR3aa: CASSQDRAPLFSGNTIYF; CDR3nt: TGCGCCAGCAGTCAGGACAGGGCCCCACTTTTCTCTGGAAACACCATATATTTT
j_gene: TRBJ1-2; v_gene: TRBV5-1; abundance: .; d_gene: .; CDR3aa: CASSLVQGRYGYTF; CDR3nt: TGCGCCAGCAGCTTGGTGCAGGGACGCTATGGCTACACCTTC
j_gene: TRBJ1-1; v_gene: TRBV27; abundance: .; d_gene: .; CDR3aa: CASSLTETGSEAFF; CDR3nt: TGTGCCAGCAGTTTGACAGAGACGGGTAGTGAAGCTTTCTTT
j_gene: TRBJ2-2; v_gene: TRBV7-9; abundance: .; d_gene: .; CDR3aa: CASSLVGNTGELFF; CDR3nt: TGTGCCAGCAGCTTAGTGGGGAACACCGGGGAGCTGTTTTTT
j_gene: TRBJ1-1; v_gene: TRBV7-8; abundance: .; d_gene: .; CDR3aa: CASSLEHEAFF; CDR3nt: TGTGCCAGCAGCTTAGAACATGAAGCTTTCTTT
j_gene: TRBJ1-5; v_gene: TRBV19; abundance: .; d_gene: .; CDR3aa: CASRRLGRSGGSQPQHF; CDR3nt: TGTGCCAGTAGGCGGTTAGGACGGTCGGGGGGGAGCCAGCCCCAGCATTTT
j_gene: TRBJ1-6; v_gene: TRBV7-6; abundance: .; d_gene: TRBD1; CDR3aa: CASSRMGVGQGYSYNSPLHF; CDR3nt: TGTGCCAGCAGCCGCATGGGAGTGGGACAGGGGTACTCCTATAATTCACCCCTCCACTTT
j_gene: TRBJ1-1; v_gene: TRBV18; abundance: .; d_gene: .; CDR3aa: CASSPFTLNTEAFF; CDR3nt: TGTGCCAGCTCACCATTTACATTGAACACTGAAGCTTTCTTT
j_gene: TRBJ1-1; v_gene: TRBV7-6; abundance: .; d_gene: .; CDR3aa: CASSLGQGSNTEAFF; CDR3nt: TGTGCCAGCAGCTTAGGTCAGGGATCAAACACTGAAGCTTTCTTT
j_gene: TRBJ1-1; v_gene: TRBV10-2; abundance: .; d_gene: .; CDR3aa: CASHSWSGDTEAFF; CDR3nt: TGCGCCAGTCACTCCTGGTCAGGGGACACTGAAGCTTTCTTT
j_gene: TRBJ1-2; v_gene: TRBV15; abundance: .; d_gene: .; CDR3aa: CATSRENSDVGYGYTF; CDR3nt: TGTGCCACCAGCAGAGAAAACTCGGACGTTGGCTATGGCTACACCTTC
j_gene: TRBJ1-2; v_gene: TRBV7-8; abundance: .; d_gene: TRBD1; CDR3aa: CASSSRGRGTAVLANYGYTF; CDR3nt: TGTGCCAGCAGCTCCCGAGGGCGCGGGACAGCCGTTCTAGCTAACTATGGCTACACCTTC
j_gene: TRBJ2-3; v_gene: TRBV19; abundance: .; d_gene: .; CDR3aa: CASSIRGETDTQYF; CDR3nt: TGTGCCAGTAGTATCAGGGGGGAGACAGATACGCAGTATTTT
j_gene: TRBJ1-3; v_gene: TRBV2; abundance: .; d_gene: .; CDR3aa: CASSAGVRNTIYF; CDR3nt: TGTGCCAGCAGTGCTGGGGTGCGTAACACCATATATTTT
j_gene: TRBJ1-5; v_gene: TRBV6-4; abundance: once; d_gene: .; CDR3aa: CASSGEENQPQHF; CDR3nt: TGTGCCAGCAGTGGGGAGGAGAATCAGCCCCAGCATTTT
j_gene: TRBJ2-5; v_gene: TRBV6-5; abundance: .; d_gene: .; CDR3aa: CASSYGGTIQETQYF; CDR3nt: TGTGCCAGCAGTTACGGAGGGACAATACAAGAGACCCAGTACTTC
j_gene: TRBJ2-1; v_gene: TRBV6-5; abundance: .; d_gene: .; CDR3aa: CASSSGQNYNEQFF; CDR3nt: TGTGCCAGCAGTTCCGGACAGAACTACAATGAGCAGTTCTTC
j_gene: TRBJ1-4; v_gene: TRBV14; abundance: .; d_gene: .; CDR3aa: CASSRRRDEKLFF; CDR3nt: TGTGCCAGCAGCCGAAGACGGGATGAAAAACTGTTTTTT
j_gene: TRBJ2-1; v_gene: TRBV5-5; abundance: .; d_gene: .; CDR3aa: CASSLASVYNEQFF; CDR3nt: TGTGCCAGCAGCTTGGCTAGTGTCTACAATGAGCAGTTCTTC
j_gene: TRBJ2-7; v_gene: TRBV7-8; abundance: once; d_gene: TRBD2; CDR3aa: CASSSEVAGGYEQYF; CDR3nt: TGTGCCAGCAGTAGTGAGGTAGCGGGAGGGTACGAGCAGTACTTC
j_gene: TRBJ2-5; v_gene: TRBV2; abundance: .; d_gene: TRBD2; CDR3aa: CASRETSGGGEETQYF; CDR3nt: TGTGCCAGCAGGGAAACTAGCGGGGGGGGCGAGGAGACCCAGTACTTC
j_gene: TRBJ2-3; v_gene: TRBV11-2; abundance: once; d_gene: .; CDR3aa: CASSRSGGGPGDTQYF; CDR3nt: TGTGCCAGCAGCCGATCAGGGGGAGGGCCCGGAGATACGCAGTATTTT
j_gene: TRBJ2-5; v_gene: TRBV5-1; abundance: .; d_gene: .; CDR3aa: CASSLRHPQETQYF; CDR3nt: TGCGCCAGCAGCTTGAGGCATCCGCAAGAGACCCAGTACTTC